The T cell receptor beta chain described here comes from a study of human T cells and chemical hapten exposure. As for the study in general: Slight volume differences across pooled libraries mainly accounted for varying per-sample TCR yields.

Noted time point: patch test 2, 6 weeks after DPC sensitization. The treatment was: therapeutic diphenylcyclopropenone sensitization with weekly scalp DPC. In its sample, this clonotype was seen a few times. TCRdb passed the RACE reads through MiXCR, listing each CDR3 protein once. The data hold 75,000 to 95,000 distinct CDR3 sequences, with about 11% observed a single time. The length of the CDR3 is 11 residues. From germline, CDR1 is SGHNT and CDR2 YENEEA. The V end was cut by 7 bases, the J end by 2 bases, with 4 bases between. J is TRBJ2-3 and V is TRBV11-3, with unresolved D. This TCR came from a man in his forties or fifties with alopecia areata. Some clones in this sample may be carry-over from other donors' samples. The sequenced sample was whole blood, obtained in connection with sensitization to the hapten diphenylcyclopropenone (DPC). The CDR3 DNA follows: TGTGCCAGCACTGACACAGATACGCAGTATTTT. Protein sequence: CASTDTDTQYF.